A single sample gave rise to the 18 T cell receptor beta chains below, sequenced in a study of a mutant IDH1 vaccine in newly diagnosed glioma. The method was immunoSEQ multiplex PCR; TCRdb's version includes in-frame clones alone and lacks a portion of them. This sample has about 98,000 clones; around 90% occur once, and the top ten carry less than 0.65%. Time point in this sample: baseline, week 1 (first vaccination visit). Treatment specified: pre-vaccination baseline after standard-of-care therapy. Sample: PBMCs, taken from a glioma patient treated with radiotherapy, temozolomide or both. The receptor source for this set is a woman in her forties or fifties with glioma.

The V call is TRBV15, the J call TRBJ2-7; D remains ambiguous. The length of the CDR3 is 13 residues. The V gene's germline CDR1 is LNHNV and CDR2 YYDKDF (reference sequence). The V and J ends lost 8 bases and 0 bases respectively, with 11 bases between them. The CDR3 nucleotides read TGTGCCACCTCCGGTACCTCCTCCTACGAGCAGTACTTC. Encoded protein: CATSGTSSYEQYF.

This rearrangement joins TRBV28 to TRBJ2-7; weak D call: TRBD1 (6 bases). The V end was cut by 5 bases, the J end by 6 bases, with 11 bases between. CDR1 is MDHEN, CDR2 SYDVKM, per germline. CDR3 size: 12 residues. CDR3 coding DNA: TGTGCCAGCAGTATTACAGGGTCCGAGCAGTACTTC. Translation gives CASSITGSEQYF.

The V gene is TRBV5-1, the J gene TRBJ2-2, with 8 bases aligning to TRBD1. This CDR3 region has 15 residues. J gave up 1 base and V 4 bases, and 3 bases lay outside the gene matches. The V gene's germline CDR1 is SGHRS and CDR2 YFSETQ. In nucleotides, the CDR3 is TGCGCCAGCAGCCGAGACAGGGGGAACACCGGGGAGCTGTTTTTT. Its protein product is CASSRDRGNTGELFF.

The chain carries TRBV5-1 and TRBJ2-5, with 9 positions matching TRBD2. The germline V gene encodes CDR1 SGHRS and CDR2 YFSETQ. The CDR3 consists of 16 residues. Trimming took 5 bases from V and 2 from J; bases not matched to a gene: 10. The CDR3: CASRSGLAGRQETQYF. The CDR3, as DNA: TGCGCCAGCAGGTCAGGGCTAGCGGGGCGGCAAGAGACCCAGTACTTC.

The chain employs TRBV29-1 and TRBJ2-3, with D unresolved. This CDR3 contains 10 residues. The V end was cut by 5 bases, the J end by 5 bases, with 5 bases between. CDR1 and CDR2 from the germline V gene are SQVTM and ANQGSEA. This CDR3 reads CSVIGDTQYF. The CDR3 DNA follows: TGCAGCGTTATAGGAGATACGCAGTATTTT.

This chain joins TRBV2 and TRBJ1-4; D call uncertain. Per germline, CDR1 SNHLY and CDR2 FYNNEI. V was trimmed by 3 bases and J by 1 base, leaving 12 bases between them. The CDR3 is made up of 16 amino acids. Here the CDR3 reads CASSENRLGTNEKLFF. CDR3 bases: TGTGCCAGCAGTGAGAACCGCCTTGGAACTAATGAAAAACTGTTTTTT. The full variable domain, with the rest looked up from reference TRBV2 and TRBJ1-4, is EPEVTQTPSHQVTQMGQEVILRCVPISNHLYFYWYRQILGQKVEFLVSFYNNEISEKSEIFDDQFSVERPDGSNFTLKIRSTKLEDSAMYFCASSENRLGTNEKLFFGSGTQLSVL.

J is TRBJ2-5 and V is TRBV13; possible D gene TRBD2, 6 bases. The CDR3 extends over 13 amino acids. Trimming pared 5 bases from V and 2 bases from J, leaving 9 bases between. The germline V gene encodes CDR1 PRHDT and CDR2 FYEKMQ (reference sequence). The CDR3 is CASSRGLQETQYF. The CDR3 DNA is TGTGCCAGCAGCAGAGGACTACAAGAGACCCAGTACTTC. Full variable domain (missing parts from reference TRBV13 and TRBJ2-5): AAGVIQSPRHLIKEKRETATLKCYPIPRHDTVYWYQQGPGQDPQFLISFYEKMQSDKGSIPDRFSAQQFSDYHSELNMSSLELGDSALYFCASSRGLQETQYFGPGTRLLVL.

V is TRBV2 and J is TRBJ2-4; D unresolved. Germline V gives CDR1 SNHLY, CDR2 FYNNEI. CDR3 length equals 14 residues. Trimming removed 7 bases at V and 2 bases at J, with 12 bases between. This CDR3 is CASKDQTTKNIQYF. The CDR3 nucleotides read TGTGCCAGCAAAGACCAGACCACCAAAAACATTCAGTACTTC. The variable domain in full, completed from reference TRBV2 and TRBJ2-4, reads EPEVTQTPSHQVTQMGQEVILRCVPISNHLYFYWYRQILGQKVEFLVSFYNNEISEKSEIFDDQFSVERPDGSNFTLKIRSTKLEDSAMYFCASKDQTTKNIQYFGAGTRLSVL.

The V call is TRBV7-3, the J call TRBJ2-1; 7 nucleotides line up with TRBD1. V shed 4 bases and J 4 bases; nucleotides not matched to a gene: 7. CDR1 and CDR2 from the germline V gene are SGHTA and FQGTGA. There are 15 residues in the CDR3. As DNA, the CDR3 is TGTGCCAGCAGCTCACAACAGGGGCAGTACAATGAGCAGTTCTTC. Its translation is CASSSQQGQYNEQFF. Full variable domain (missing parts from reference TRBV7-3 and TRBJ2-1): GAGVSQTPSNKVTEKGKYVELRCDPISGHTALYWYRQSLGQGPEFLIYFQGTGAADDSGLPNDRFFAVRPEGSVSTLKIQRTERGDSAVYLCASSSQQGQYNEQFFGPGTRLTVL.

The chain combines TRBV11-2 with TRBJ1-2; no firm D call. CDR3 length: 13 amino acids. Trimming stripped 2 bases from V and 8 bases from J, with 12 bases between. Germline assignment: CDR1 SGHAT and CDR2 FQNNGV. CDR3 in DNA: TGTGCCAGCAGCTTACAGGCAGTAAGCGGCTACACCTTC. It yields the protein CASSLQAVSGYTF.

This clone has a single count. J is TRBJ2-7 and V is TRBV28; D is unclear. CDR3 size: 14 residues. With 2 bases removed from V and 4 bases from J, the gap between germline ends came to 12 bases. Per the germline V gene, CDR1 is MDHEN and CDR2 is SYDVKM. In nucleotides, the CDR3 is TGTGCCAGCAGTTTACTAGGCCTGCCTTACGAGCAGTACTTC. Protein product: CASSLLGLPYEQYF.

The DNA of the CDR3 is TGTGCCATCCAGCGGGACGTCACAGATACGCAGTATTTT. This translates into CAIQRDVTDTQYF. V and J are TRBV10-3 and TRBJ2-3; 7 bases line up with TRBD2. CDR1 and CDR2 (germline): ENHRY, SYGVKD. V was clipped by 8 bases and J by 2 bases; unmatched bases: 4. The CDR3 sequence is 13 residues long.

About this clone: The junction differs from germline at one of its ends, possibly a read error. The V call is TRBV7-7, the J call TRBJ2-5, with 9 nucleotides matching TRBD2. The germline CDR1 and CDR2 sequences are SSHAT and FNYEAQ (reference sequence). The CDR3 is made up of 15 amino acids. The CDR3 DNA reads as TGTGCTAGCAGCTTAGAACGAGCGGGAGGAGAGACCCAGTACTTC. It encodes CASSLERAGGETQYF.

V is TRBV7-9 and J is TRBJ2-5, with 10 nucleotides matching TRBD2. With the DNA end fitting TRBJ2-7 better, the J assignment may be wrong. CDR3 length: 16 amino acids. CDR1 is SEHNR and CDR2 is FQNEAQ in the germline V gene (reference sequence). The CDR3 bases are TGTGCCAGCAGCGGCATCCAGGGACTAGCGTTCTACGAGCAGTACTTC. Protein: CASSGIQGLAFYEQYF.

This sequence joins TRBV5-1 and TRBJ1-1; tentatively, D is TRBD1 (5 bases). The CDR3 length is 16 residues. From germline, CDR1 is SGHRS and CDR2 YFSETQ. The V end lost 0 bases, the J end lost 0 bases, and 12 bases lay between the germline ends. CDR3 amino acids: CASSLVGVELNTEAFF. The CDR3, as DNA: TGCGCCAGCAGCTTGGTGGGGGTGGAGTTGAACACTGAAGCTTTCTTT.

The rearrangement uses TRBV9 and TRBJ2-7; D is possibly TRBD1 or TRBD2 (5 bases each). This CDR3 region has 13 residues. V was clipped by 0 bases and J by 6 bases, with 10 bases between them. The V gene's germline CDR1 is SGDLS and CDR2 YYNGEE. CDR3 bases: TGTGCCAGCAGCGTAGGGGCAGGGAGCGAGCAGTACTTC. Translating gives CASSVGAGSEQYF. Together with reference TRBV9 and TRBJ2-7, the CDR3 gives the full variable domain: DSGVTQTPKHLITATGQRVTLRCSPRSGDLSVYWYQQSLDQGLQFLIQYYNGEERAKGNILERFSAQQFPDLHSELNLSSLELGDSALYFCASSVGAGSEQYFGPGTRLTVT.

CDR3 in DNA: TGTGCCAGCTCACGGACAGGGAAGGATAACATTCAGTACTTC. Translation gives CASSRTGKDNIQYF. The genes are TRBV18 and TRBJ2-4; 8 positions match TRBD1. CDR3 length: 14 amino acids. After removal of 4 bases from V and 7 bases from J, the junction contained 6 bases not matched to a gene. Germline assignment: CDR1 KGHSH and CDR2 LQKENI.

The J gene is TRBJ2-7, the V gene TRBV5-6; D not resolved. CDR1 and CDR2 from the germline V gene are SGHDT and YYEEEE. Trimming removed 4 bases from V and 5 bases from J, with 10 bases in between. The CDR3 covers 12 residues. In nucleotides, the CDR3 is TGTGCCAGCAGCGACGGTTTTCACGAGCAGTACTTC. It yields the protein CASSDGFHEQYF.